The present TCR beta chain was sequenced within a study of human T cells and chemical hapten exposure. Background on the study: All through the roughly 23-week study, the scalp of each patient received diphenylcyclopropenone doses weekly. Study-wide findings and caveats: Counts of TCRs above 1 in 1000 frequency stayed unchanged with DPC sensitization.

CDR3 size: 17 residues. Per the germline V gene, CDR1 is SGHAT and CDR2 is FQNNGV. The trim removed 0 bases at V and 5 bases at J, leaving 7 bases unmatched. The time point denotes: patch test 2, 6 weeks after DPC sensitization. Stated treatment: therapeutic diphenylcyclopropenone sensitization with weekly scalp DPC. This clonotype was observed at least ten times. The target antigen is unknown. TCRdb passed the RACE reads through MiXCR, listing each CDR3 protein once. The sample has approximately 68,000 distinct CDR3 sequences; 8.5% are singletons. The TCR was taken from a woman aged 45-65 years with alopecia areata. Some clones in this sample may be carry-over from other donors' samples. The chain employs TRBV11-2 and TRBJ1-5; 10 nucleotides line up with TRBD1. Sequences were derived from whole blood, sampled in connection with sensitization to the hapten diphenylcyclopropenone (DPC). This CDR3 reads CASSLDIGTGEDQPQHF. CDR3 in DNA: TGTGCCAGCAGCTTAGATATTGGGACAGGGGAGGATCAGCCCCAGCATTTT.